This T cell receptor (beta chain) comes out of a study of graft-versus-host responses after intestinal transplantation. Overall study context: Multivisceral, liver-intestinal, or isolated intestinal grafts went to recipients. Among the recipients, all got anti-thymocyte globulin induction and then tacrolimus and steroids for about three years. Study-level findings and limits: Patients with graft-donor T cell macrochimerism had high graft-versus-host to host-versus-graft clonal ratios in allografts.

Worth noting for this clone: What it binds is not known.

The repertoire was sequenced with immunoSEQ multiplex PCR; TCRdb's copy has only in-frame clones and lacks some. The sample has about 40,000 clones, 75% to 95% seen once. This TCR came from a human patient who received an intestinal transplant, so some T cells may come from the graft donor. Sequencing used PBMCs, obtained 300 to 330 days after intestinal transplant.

DNA of the CDR3: TGCGCCAGCAGCTTGGGCAGGGATACGCAGTATTTT. Protein product: CASSLGRDTQYF. This sequence joins TRBV5-1 and TRBJ2-3, with D hard to call. V was clipped by 0 bases and J by 6 bases, with 5 bases between them. Germline V lookup: CDR1 SGHRS, CDR2 YFSETQ. This CDR3 region has 12 residues.